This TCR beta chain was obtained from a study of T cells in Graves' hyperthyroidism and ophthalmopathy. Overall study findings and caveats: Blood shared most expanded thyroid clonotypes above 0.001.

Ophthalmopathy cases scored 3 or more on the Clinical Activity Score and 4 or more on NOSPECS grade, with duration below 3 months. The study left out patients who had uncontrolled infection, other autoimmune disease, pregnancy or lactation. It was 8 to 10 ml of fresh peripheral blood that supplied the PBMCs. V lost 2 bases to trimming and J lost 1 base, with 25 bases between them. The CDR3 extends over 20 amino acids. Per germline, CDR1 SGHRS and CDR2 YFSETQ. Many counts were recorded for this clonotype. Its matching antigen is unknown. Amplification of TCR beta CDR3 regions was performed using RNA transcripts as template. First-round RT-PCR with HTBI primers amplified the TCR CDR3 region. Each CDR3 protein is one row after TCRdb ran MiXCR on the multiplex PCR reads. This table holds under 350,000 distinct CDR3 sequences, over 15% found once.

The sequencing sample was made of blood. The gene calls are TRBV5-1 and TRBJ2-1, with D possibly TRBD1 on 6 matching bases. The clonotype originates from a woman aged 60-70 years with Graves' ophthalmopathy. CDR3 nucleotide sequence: TGCGCCAGCAGCTTAACAGGGTTAAGTAGGCGAGACGGGTCCTACAATGAGCAGTTCTTC. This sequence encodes CASSLTGLSRRDGSYNEQFF.